The 19 T cell receptor beta chains listed next were all sequenced from one sample in a study of post-analysis software for immune sequencing data. Findings and caveats of the study: There were four or five TRBV segments more frequent in patients than controls, and TRBV5-6, TRBV5-1 and TRBV20-1 were among them.

The antigens of these receptors remain unknown. Prepared libraries of TCR beta cDNA carried unique molecular identifiers. TCRdb reprocessed the PCR reads via MiXCR and lists one record per CDR3 protein. The sample contains hundreds of thousands of distinct CDR3 sequences, 59% of which appear only once. Source material: blood. Source of these receptors: a girl aged 2 to 9 with multiple sclerosis.

The chain is built from TRBV12-3 or TRBV12-4 and TRBJ2-7, with a possible D match to TRBD2 (7 bases). Trimming stripped 5 bases from V and 3 bases from J, with 17 bases between. The CDR3 is made up of 15 amino acids. CDR3 nucleotides: TGTGCCAGCAGTCCCCGGGGAGGGGGACTCTACGAGCAGTACTTC. Its protein is CASSPRGGGLYEQYF.

The chain uses TRBV4-3 and TRBJ2-1; D is perhaps TRBD1 (5 bases). Germline lookup yields CDR1 LGHNA and CDR2 YSLEER. CDR3 length: 16 residues. V gave up 1 base and J gave up 2 bases, with 12 bases separating them. CDR3 loop: CASSQVQGVTYNEQFF. CDR3 coding DNA: TGCGCCAGCAGCCAAGTACAAGGGGTCACCTACAATGAGCAGTTCTTC.

The rearrangement uses TRBV20-1 and TRBJ1-2; 8 bases match TRBD1. The CDR3 length is 13 residues. J was trimmed by 6 bases and V by 0 bases; bases with no gene match: 3. Germline V gene lookup returns CDR1 DFQATT and CDR2 SNEGSKA (reference sequence). Written as DNA, the CDR3 is TGCAGTGCTAGAGACAGGGGGCAACATGGCTACACCTTC. This translates into CSARDRGQHGYTF.

This rearrangement joins TRBV12-3 or TRBV12-4 to TRBJ1-2; 7 bases align to TRBD1. V gave up 6 bases and J gave up 8 bases; unmatched junction bases: 6. This CDR3 has 12 residues. The CDR3 protein is CASRPTGSGYTF. The CDR3 coding sequence is TGTGCCAGCAGGCCGACAGGGTCCGGCTACACCTTC.

The chain has TRBV20-1 and TRBJ1-1; D is perhaps TRBD1 (6 bases). Germline V lookup: CDR1 DFQATT, CDR2 SNEGSKA (reference sequence). Trimming removed 5 bases from V and 0 bases from J, with 10 bases in between. The CDR3 loop spans 13 amino acids. CDR3 loop: CSASGALNTEAFF. CDR3 DNA sequence: TGCAGTGCTTCGGGGGCCCTGAACACTGAAGCTTTCTTT.

The gene calls are TRBV20-1 and TRBJ2-1, with 7 bases matching TRBD1. V shed 2 bases, J shed 6 bases, and the junction held 10 bases outside the gene matches. The CDR3 spans 15 residues. CDR1 is DFQATT, CDR2 SNEGSKA, per germline (reference sequence). The CDR3 region is CSARLTGTVVNEQFF. CDR3 DNA: TGCAGTGCTAGACTCACCGGGACAGTGGTCAATGAGCAGTTCTTC.

This clonotype was seen a handful of times. The chain carries TRBV7-2 and TRBJ1-5; 7 bases match TRBD1. CDR1 and CDR2 from the germline V gene are SGHTA and FQGNSA. This CDR3 region has 13 residues. J gave up 6 bases and V 2 bases, and 1 base lay outside the gene matches. This CDR3 is CASSLPGGQPQHF. The CDR3 nucleotides are TGTGCCAGCAGCTTACCAGGGGGTCAGCCCCAGCATTTT.

This chain links TRBV20-1 with TRBJ2-1, with 11 bases identical to TRBD2. V shed 6 bases and J 6 bases; nucleotides not matched to a gene: 10. Germline-derived CDR1 and CDR2 are DFQATT and SNEGSKA (reference sequence). The CDR3 extends over 15 amino acids. CDR3 region: CSAILAGVYFNEQFF. CDR3 DNA: TGCAGTGCAATACTAGCGGGAGTGTATTTCAATGAGCAGTTCTTC.

The chain recombines TRBV9 with TRBJ2-1, with D perhaps matching TRBD1 (7 bases). The CDR3 sequence is 14 residues long. V lost 3 bases to trimming and J lost 2 bases, with 9 bases between them. CDR1 and CDR2 from the germline V gene are SGDLS and YYNGEE. The CDR3 coding sequence is TGTGCCAGCAGCGCCAGGGGGGCCTACAATGAGCAGTTCTTC. This encodes CASSARGAYNEQFF.

This clonotype showed up just once. The chain has TRBV7-2 and TRBJ2-4; D perhaps matches TRBD2 (5 bases). The CDR3 runs 18 residues. Trimming removed 5 bases from V and 3 bases from J, with 23 bases in between. CDR1 SGHTA and CDR2 FQGNSA come from the germline V gene. DNA for the CDR3: TGTGCCAGCAGCCTCGGCAGCGGAAATATCTTTGGCAAAAACATTCAGTACTTC. This codes for CASSLGSGNIFGKNIQYF.

The rearrangement links TRBV27 to TRBJ2-1; TRBD1 aligns across 12 bases. J was trimmed by 9 bases and V by 5 bases; bases with no gene match: 5. Germline V lookup: CDR1 MNHEY, CDR2 SMNVEV (reference sequence). The CDR3 length is 14 residues. CDR3 nucleotide sequence: TGTGCCAGCAGTCCGGGACAGGGGGCGGGTGAGCAGTTCTTC. Its protein is CASSPGQGAGEQFF.

This clonotype was seen once. The V and J genes are TRBV20-1 and TRBJ2-1; 13 positions agree with TRBD2. This CDR3 region has 16 residues. Trimming removed 2 bases from V and 7 bases from J; junction bases left unmatched: 8. Germline V gene sequence: CDR1 DFQATT, CDR2 SNEGSKA (reference sequence). CDR3 DNA: TGCAGTGCTAGAAGCCCCACTAGCGGGGGGGCAAATGAGCAGTTCTTC. Protein product: CSARSPTSGGANEQFF.

This clonotype was counted only a few times. The rearrangement joins TRBV12-3 or TRBV12-4 to TRBJ2-3, with D tentatively TRBD1 (6 bases). CDR3 size: 13 residues. Trimming removed 10 bases from V and 0 bases from J, with 11 bases in between. CDR3 sequence: CATSGASTDTQYF. CDR3 nucleotides: TGTGCCACCTCAGGGGCTAGCACAGATACGCAGTATTTT.

This clonotype was seen only a few times. CDR3 nucleotide sequence: TGCAGCGTTGAAGTGGGGCCCTACGAGCAGTACTTC. Protein sequence: CSVEVGPYEQYF. This rearrangement joins TRBV29-1 to TRBJ2-7, with TRBD1 as a possible D gene (5 bases). V was shortened by 1 base and J by 2 bases, with 6 bases between the two germline ends. Looked up from germline, CDR1 is SQVTM and CDR2 is ANQGSEA. The CDR3 is 12 amino acids.

The gene calls are TRBV7-6 and TRBJ1-6; no clear D gene. The CDR3 spans 19 residues. Per the germline V gene, CDR1 is SGHVS and CDR2 is FNYEAQ. Trimming removed 4 bases from V and 7 bases from J, with 26 bases in between. CDR3 sequence reads: CASSSQLGPGGLQNSPLHF. The CDR3, as DNA: TGTGCCAGCAGCTCCCAACTAGGGCCAGGTGGTTTGCAAAATTCACCCCTCCACTTT.

This clonotype was recorded a few times. The V gene is TRBV5-1, the J gene TRBJ2-1; 9 bases line up with TRBD2. J was trimmed by 1 base and V by 6 bases; bases with no gene match: 14. Germline V gives CDR1 SGHRS, CDR2 YFSETQ. The CDR3 is 18 residues long. The CDR3 sequence is CASNPGLAGGESYNEQFF. For the CDR3, the DNA is TGCGCCAGCAACCCGGGACTAGCAGGGGGAGAGTCCTACAATGAGCAGTTCTTC.

The chain has TRBV20-1 and TRBJ2-7; the D gene is possibly TRBD1 (6 bases). V was clipped by 0 bases and J by 2 bases, with 11 bases between them. CDR3 length: 14 residues. The germline CDR1 and CDR2 sequences are DFQATT and SNEGSKA (reference sequence). In DNA form, the CDR3 reads TGCAGTGCTAGAGAACAGACAGGTCCCTACGAGCAGTACTTC. Protein: CSAREQTGPYEQYF.

The chain uses TRBV12-3 or TRBV12-4 and TRBJ1-2; the D is unclear. The CDR3 totals 17 residues. Trimming removed 3 bases at V and 6 bases at J, with 23 bases between. The DNA of the CDR3 is TGTGCCAGCAGTTTCAGCCCAATGGGAAAGCCCCAGGATGGCTACACCTTC. The encoded protein is CASSFSPMGKPQDGYTF.

The chain uses TRBV14 and TRBJ2-1, with D tentatively TRBD1 or TRBD2 (5 bases each). CDR3 length: 16 amino acids. Germline CDR1 SGHDN, CDR2 FVKESK. The ends were cut back, 0 bases at V and 7 bases at J, with 16 bases in the middle. CDR3 DNA: TGTGCCAGCAGCCAAGATTTTGGGGACGGGCTGAATGAGCAGTTCTTC. It yields the protein CASSQDFGDGLNEQFF.